One and the same sample provided the 3 T cell receptor beta chains below, sequenced in a study of blood T cell repertoires in COVID-19. Measured with immunoSEQ multiplex PCR; TCRdb has only the in-frame clones, and not every one. Of about 59,000 clones in the sample, around 80% are singletons; the top ten hold approximately 3.4%. Sample: peripheral blood. The receptors stem from a man aged 55 to 69 with acute or convalescent COVID-19.

This clone was seen only once. The genes are TRBV5-4 and TRBJ2-3, with D possibly being TRBD1 (6 bases). V lost 0 bases and J lost 0, with 8 bases in between. This CDR3 spans 15 amino acids. CDR1 and CDR2 from the germline V gene are SGHNT and YYREEE (reference sequence). The CDR3 reads CASSLDGGSTDTQYF. In DNA, the CDR3 is TGTGCCAGCAGCTTGGATGGGGGCAGCACAGATACGCAGTATTTT.

V usage is TRBV6-1 and J usage is TRBJ2-7; D remains ambiguous. The CDR3 is 12 residues long. V was cut by 1 base and J by 3 bases, with 4 bases left in between. Germline CDR1 is MNHNS and CDR2 is SASEGT. In DNA form, the CDR3 reads TGTGCCAGCAGTGAAGGCAGCTACGAGCAGTACTTC. The encoded protein is CASSEGSYEQYF.

The chain couples TRBV7-8 to TRBJ2-1, with 15 nucleotides matching TRBD2. The CDR3 has 20 residues. Germline V gives CDR1 SGHVS, CDR2 FQNEAQ. V was pared by 4 bases and J by 0 bases, with 10 bases of the junction left unmatched. CDR3: CASSSAVGTSGRPSYNEQFF. Here the CDR3 DNA reads TGTGCCAGCAGCTCTGCCGTCGGGACTAGCGGGAGGCCCTCCTACAATGAGCAGTTCTTC.